The 20 T cell receptor beta chains presented below share a single source sample, sequenced in a study of beta chain features in type 1 diabetes. The isolated RNA, all of it, was reverse transcribed, so expressed TCRB transcripts were what got sequenced. Sequenced by immunoSEQ multiplex PCR; TCRdb stores in-frame clones only, minus some. The table lists about 620,000 clones, around a sixth of them singletons. Sample: naive CD4+ T cells from blood. The receptors were sampled from a man between 18 and 29 years old in good health.

Written as DNA, the CDR3 is TGTGCCAGCAGCTTATGGACAGGGCAAGAGACCCAGTACTTC. Its protein is CASSLWTGQETQYF. The rearrangement joins TRBV7-2 to TRBJ2-5, with 8 bases identical to TRBD1. Unmatched junction bases numbered 1, after V lost 2 bases and J lost 2 bases. The CDR3 has 14 residues. Germline V gene data show CDR1 as SGHTA and CDR2 as FQGNSA. The whole variable domain, remainder taken from reference TRBV7-2 and TRBJ2-5, is GAGVSQSPSNKVTEKGKDVELRCDPISGHTALYWYRQSLGQGLEFLIYFQGNSAPDKSGLPSDRFSAERTGGSVSTLTIQRTQQEDSAVYLCASSLWTGQETQYFGPGTRLLVL.

A few counts support this clone. The chain uses TRBV5-1 and TRBJ1-2; D perhaps matches TRBD1 (5 bases). Germline CDR1 reads SGHRS; CDR2 reads YFSETQ. The CDR3 loop spans 15 amino acids. V lost 4 bases and J lost 5, with 18 bases in between. CDR3 sequence reads: CASSLDTGWVYGYTF. CDR3 coding DNA: TGCGCCAGCAGCCTGGACACCGGTTGGGTATATGGCTACACCTTC.

This chain uses TRBV9 with TRBJ2-7; a weak D match, TRBD1 (5 bases). The CDR3 is 14 amino acids. The V end was cut by 4 bases, the J end by 2 bases, with 13 bases between. CDR1 SGDLS and CDR2 YYNGEE come from the germline V gene. As DNA, the CDR3 is TGTGCCAGCAGCACGGACACACCAGCCTACGAGCAGTACTTC. Amino acids: CASSTDTPAYEQYF.

This chain links TRBV27 with TRBJ2-3, with TRBD1 matching over 7 bases. CDR1 is MNHEY and CDR2 is SMNVEV in the germline V gene (reference sequence). V was clipped by 5 bases and J by 3 bases; unmatched bases: 8. The CDR3 consists of 15 residues. The CDR3 nucleotides are TGTGCCAGCAGTCCACCAGGGGGAAGTACAGATACGCAGTATTTT. This encodes CASSPPGGSTDTQYF.

A few counts support this clone. The rearrangement uses TRBV7-9 and TRBJ1-2; tentatively, D is TRBD1 (5 bases). CDR1 and CDR2 from the germline V gene are SEHNR and FQNEAQ (reference sequence). CDR3 length: 15 residues. V was pared by 1 base and J by 8 bases, with 17 bases between. This chain's CDR3 is CASSLVGTIPRGYTF. The CDR3 bases are TGTGCCAGCAGCTTAGTTGGGACCATCCCCAGAGGCTACACCTTC.

This chain uses TRBV6-5 with TRBJ2-3; D possibly corresponds to TRBD2 (6 bases). Germline CDR1 MNHEY, CDR2 SVGAGI. The CDR3 extends over 15 amino acids. Trimming took 6 bases from V and 1 from J, leaving 14 bases between them. The CDR3: CASREGTLGTDTQYF. Here the CDR3 DNA reads TGTGCCAGCAGGGAGGGGACCCTCGGCACAGATACGCAGTATTTT.

This clone was observed a handful of times. The rearrangement uses TRBV29-1 and TRBJ2-5, with D unresolved. Germline loops: CDR1 SQVTM, CDR2 ANQGSEA. With 8 bases removed from V and 2 bases from J, the gap between germline ends came to 15 bases. This CDR3 has 13 residues. Here the CDR3 reads CSPYRQEQETQYF. CDR3 bases: TGCAGCCCCTACCGGCAGGAGCAAGAGACCCAGTACTTC.

J is TRBJ2-2 and V is TRBV4-3; D ambiguous. With 4 bases removed from V and 5 bases from J, the gap between germline ends came to 14 bases. This CDR3 has 15 residues. Germline CDR1 reads LGHNA; CDR2 reads YSLEER. The CDR3 nucleotides read TGCGCCAGCAGCCTAAACCCCGGGTTTACCGGGGAGCTGTTTTTT. As protein: CASSLNPGFTGELFF.

The CDR3 nucleotides read TGTGCCAGCAGCTCGACTAGCGCACCTAGCACAGATACGCAGTATTTT. It translates to CASSSTSAPSTDTQYF. This chain connects TRBV9 to TRBJ2-3; 8 bases are shared with TRBD2. The CDR3 loop spans 16 amino acids. Losses at the gene ends were 4 bases for V and 0 bases for J; bases not matched to a gene: 7. Per germline, CDR1 SGDLS and CDR2 YYNGEE.

The chain uses TRBV7-2 and TRBJ2-3, with D tentatively TRBD2 (7 bases). CDR1 and CDR2 (germline): SGHTA, FQGNSA. Trimming cost V 2 bases and J 2 bases, with 20 bases left between them. CDR3 length equals 18 residues. The CDR3 region has the DNA TGTGCCAGCAGCTTACTAAGATCGGGGGGCCGGGCCACAGATACGCAGTATTTT. This codes for CASSLLRSGGRATDTQYF.

The chain couples TRBV5-4 to TRBJ1-1; the D is unclear. The CDR3 covers 16 residues. Germline V lookup: CDR1 SGHNT, CDR2 YYREEE (reference sequence). V was cut by 4 bases and J by 4 bases, with 20 bases left in between. The CDR3 loop is CASSVRRPYRLTEAFF. The CDR3 DNA sequence: TGTGCCAGCAGCGTTCGAAGGCCCTATCGGCTCACTGAAGCTTTCTTT.

This clone showed up just a few times. V is TRBV2 and J is TRBJ1-1; D remains ambiguous. The germline gives CDR1 SNHLY, CDR2 FYNNEI. The CDR3 runs 13 residues. V was clipped by 6 bases and J by 1 base, with 9 bases between them. The CDR3 sequence: CASRLNRNTEAFF. The CDR3 bases are TGTGCCAGCAGGTTGAACCGGAACACTGAAGCTTTCTTT.

J is TRBJ2-7 and V is TRBV28, with 7 nucleotides matching TRBD2. The CDR3 totals 12 residues. V was pared by 11 bases and J by 3 bases, with 7 bases of the junction left unmatched. Germline-derived CDR1 and CDR2 are MDHEN and SYDVKM. CDR3: CAHQRGRYEQYF. CDR3 DNA sequence: TGTGCCCACCAGCGGGGTCGCTACGAGCAGTACTTC.

V usage is TRBV3-2 and J usage is TRBJ2-5; TRBD2, the D gene given by the table, was not confirmed from the DNA. TRBV3-2 is deemed a pseudogene. The CDR3 has 8 amino acids. The CDR3 spells CATEAQYF. The CDR3, as DNA: TGTGCTACCGAGGCCCAGTACTTC.

The chain combines TRBV25-1 with TRBJ1-1; 11 nucleotides line up with TRBD1. The CDR3 spans 14 residues. Trimming took 7 bases from V and 4 from J; bases not matched to a gene: 5. CDR1 is MGHDK, CDR2 SYGVNS, per germline. The CDR3 DNA follows: TGTGCCAGCACCGGACAGGGGGCCGGCACTGAAGCTTTCTTT. Its translation: CASTGQGAGTEAFF.

This clone came up a few times. Other DNA sequences within the sample encode an identical CDR3. The chain carries TRBV7-2 and TRBJ1-5; 8 bases line up with TRBD1. Germline CDR1 reads SGHTA; CDR2 reads FQGNSA. This CDR3 spans 15 amino acids. Germline trimming cut 5 bases from V and 4 bases from J; bases unmatched to any gene: 7. The CDR3 sequence: CASSLDRGSNQPQHF. CDR3 sequence (DNA): TGTGCCAGCAGCCTTGACAGGGGTTCAAATCAGCCCCAGCATTTT.

This clone was counted a few times. V usage is TRBV5-8 and J usage is TRBJ1-2, with D unresolved. Trimming stripped 0 bases from V and 8 bases from J, with 8 bases between. Germline loops: CDR1 SGHTS, CDR2 YDEGEE. The CDR3 runs 12 residues. The DNA of the CDR3 is TGTGCCAGCAGCTTGGGCAGTTCGGGCTACACCTTC. It codes for CASSLGSSGYTF. The entire variable domain, with the rest obtained from reference TRBV5-8 and TRBJ1-2, is as follows: EAGVTQSPTHLIKTRGQQATLRCSPISGHTSVYWYQQALGLGLQFLLWYDEGEERNRGNFPPRFSGRQFPNYSSELNVNALELEDSALYLCASSLGSSGYTFGSGTRLTVV.

This clone was recorded once. CDR3 nucleotide sequence: TGCGCCAGCAGCTTGGCAACACTAGCGGGAGGGGCAGATACGCAGTATTTT. Translation: CASSLATLAGGADTQYF. The chain carries TRBV5-1 and TRBJ2-3; 13 bases align to TRBD2. The germline V gene encodes CDR1 SGHRS and CDR2 YFSETQ. This CDR3 comprises 17 residues. Unmatched junction bases numbered 5, after V lost 0 bases and J lost 4 bases. Together with reference TRBV5-1 and TRBJ2-3, the CDR3 gives the full variable domain: KAGVTQTPRYLIKTRGQQVTLSCSPISGHRSVSWYQQTPGQGLQFLFEYFSETQRNKGNFPGRFSGRQFSNSRSEMNVSTLELGDSALYLCASSLATLAGGADTQYFGPGTRLTVL.

The chain joins TRBV5-1 to TRBJ1-4; D ambiguous. The CDR3 covers 16 residues. Germline values: CDR1 SGHRS, CDR2 YFSETQ. V lost 1 base and J 0 bases, leaving 10 bases between the germline ends. CDR3: CASSLIPRATNEKLFF. The CDR3 DNA sequence: TGCGCCAGCAGCTTGATCCCTAGGGCAACTAATGAAAAACTGTTTTTT.

In this sample, this clone turned up a few times. This chain links TRBV6-5 with TRBJ2-2, with 7 positions matching TRBD1. The CDR3 contains 16 residues. After removal of 1 base from V and 4 bases from J, the junction contained 6 bases not matched to a gene. CDR1 and CDR2 (germline): MNHEY, SVGAGI. Here the CDR3 DNA reads TGTGCCAGCAGTTACTTTTACAGGGGCGGCACCGGGGAGCTGTTTTTT. Amino acid sequence: CASSYFYRGGTGELFF.